What follows are 22 T cell receptor beta chains derived from one specimen sequenced in a study of T cells in Graves' hyperthyroidism and ophthalmopathy. Researchers took RNA transcripts and amplified the TCR beta CDR3 regions from them. Initially, a first-round RT-PCR of the TCR CDR3 employed the HTBI primer set. TCRdb itself ran the multiplex PCR reads through MiXCR, one entry per CDR3 protein. This repertoire shows 210,000 or so distinct CDR3 sequences, 17% found once; its top ten account for 50%. The source material was blood. The receptors derive from a man aged 50 to 59 with Graves' hyperthyroidism.

The rearrangement links TRBV24-1 to TRBJ1-1, with D perhaps TRBD1 (6 bases). CDR1 and CDR2 from the germline V gene are KGHDR and SFDVKD. The CDR3 totals 15 residues. Trimming pared 2 bases from V and 1 base from J, leaving 10 bases between. Here the CDR3 DNA reads TGTGCCACCAGTGATTGGAACAGGGAGAACACTGAAGCTTTCTTT. The encoded protein is CATSDWNRENTEAFF.

At least ten counts were recorded for this clonotype. The rearrangement uses TRBV7-6 and TRBJ2-5, with 8 bases matching TRBD2. This CDR3 contains 14 residues. Trimming at V came to 5 bases and at J to 5 bases, leaving 7 bases not matched to a gene. Germline CDR1 is SGHVS and CDR2 is FNYEAQ. This CDR3 reads CASSPRLARETQYF. In DNA, the CDR3 is TGTGCCAGCAGCCCCCGACTAGCGAGGGAGACCCAGTACTTC.

This clonotype was seen at least ten times. The chain uses TRBV28 and TRBJ2-6; a possible D gene is TRBD1 (6 bases). Trimming cost V 6 bases and J 0 bases, with 18 bases left between them. CDR3 length: 18 amino acids. From germline, CDR1 is MDHEN and CDR2 SYDVKM. The CDR3 here is CASSPGMGALSGANVLTF. CDR3 nucleotides: TGTGCCAGCAGCCCGGGGATGGGGGCTCTCTCTGGGGCCAACGTCCTGACTTTC.

In this sample, this clonotype turned up a few times. The chain couples TRBV6-2 or TRBV6-3 to TRBJ1-1, with D hard to call. Trimming shortened V by 6 bases and J by 3 bases, and 11 bases separated the two germline ends. The germline V gene encodes CDR1 MNHEY and CDR2 SVGEGT. CDR3 length: 13 residues. CDR3 in DNA: TGTGCCAGCAGCGTCCGGCAGTACACTGAAGCTTTCTTT. It translates to CASSVRQYTEAFF.

This clonotype was seen at least ten times. The chain carries TRBV7-2 and TRBJ2-3; 7 bases are shared with TRBD2. The germline gives CDR1 SGHTA, CDR2 FQGNSA. The V segment lost 5 bases and the J segment 2 bases; nucleotides outside the gene matches: 7. The CDR3 runs to 15 residues. The CDR3 region has the DNA TGTGCCAGCAGCCTTTCTAGCGGATCCACAGATACGCAGTATTTT. Amino acids: CASSLSSGSTDTQYF.

This clonotype was picked up many times. V gene TRBV12-3 or TRBV12-4 combines with J gene TRBJ2-1; 7 positions agree with TRBD2. The V segment lost 6 bases and the J segment 9 bases; nucleotides outside the gene matches: 17. CDR3 length: 16 amino acids. CDR3 protein: CASSPSGGGPISEQFF. CDR3 nucleotide sequence: TGTGCCAGCAGCCCGTCGGGGGGAGGGCCGATAAGTGAGCAGTTCTTC.

The sample holds a few counts of this clonotype. The chain uses TRBV11-3 and TRBJ2-7, with TRBD2 matching 13 bases. There are 16 residues in the CDR3. V lost 1 base, J lost 2 bases, and 2 bases stayed unmatched. Per germline, CDR1 SGHNT and CDR2 YENEEA. CDR3 protein: CASSLGGLAGAYEQYF. CDR3 bases: TGTGCCAGCAGCTTAGGAGGACTAGCGGGAGCCTACGAGCAGTACTTC.

Here the CDR3 reads CAWSVKGANVLTF. The DNA of the CDR3 is TGTGCCTGGAGTGTCAAGGGGGCCAACGTCCTGACTTTC. This sequence joins TRBV30 and TRBJ2-6; no clear D. Germline loops: CDR1 GTSNPN, CDR2 SVGIG (reference sequence). V was clipped by 0 bases and J by 4 bases, with 4 bases between them. There are 13 residues in the CDR3. Complete variable domain (other parts from reference TRBV30 and TRBJ2-6): SQTIHQWPATLVQPVGSPLSLECTVEGTSNPNLYWYRQAAGRGLQLLFYSVGIGQISSEVPQNLSASRPQDRQFILSSKKLLLSDSGFYLCAWSVKGANVLTFGAGSRLTVL.

The genes are TRBV20-1 and TRBJ2-5, with D maybe TRBD2 (5 bases). V dropped 3 bases and J dropped 5 bases, with 10 bases sitting between them. The CDR3 is made up of 12 amino acids. CDR1 and CDR2 from the germline V gene are DFQATT and SNEGSKA (reference sequence). In nucleotides, the CDR3 is TGCAGTGCTAGTCTCGGGATTGAGACCCAGTACTTC. As protein: CSASLGIETQYF.

This clonotype was seen many times. The genes are TRBV6-2 or TRBV6-3 and TRBJ2-7; the match to TRBD1 covers 8 bases. Germline CDR1 is MNHEY and CDR2 is SVGEGT. CDR3 length equals 16 residues. V was clipped by 7 bases and J by 0 bases; unmatched bases: 11. CDR3 sequence (DNA): TGTGCCAGCATCCCAACCGGGACAGGAAGCTCCTACGAGCAGTACTTC. Protein product: CASIPTGTGSSYEQYF.

The chain recombines TRBV6-2 or TRBV6-3 with TRBJ2-3, with 7 bases lining up with TRBD2. CDR3 length: 19 residues. Germline loops: CDR1 MNHEY, CDR2 SVGEGT. V was pared by 0 bases and J by 5 bases, with 17 bases of the junction left unmatched. DNA for the CDR3: TGTGCCAGCAGTTACTCGATGGGGGAGGGCCAGATCATGGGAGATACGCAGTATTTT. Its protein product is CASSYSMGEGQIMGDTQYF.

This clonotype was recorded at least ten times. This chain links TRBV7-2 with TRBJ2-7; TRBD1 is a possible D gene (6 bases). Trimming stripped 5 bases from V and 0 bases from J, with 14 bases between. Germline CDR1 reads SGHTA; CDR2 reads FQGNSA. The CDR3 covers 15 residues. CDR3 in amino acids: CASSTQGSSSYEQYF. CDR3 nucleotides: TGTGCCAGCAGCACCCAGGGGTCAAGCTCCTACGAGCAGTACTTC. The full variable domain, in which reference TRBV7-2 and TRBJ2-7 provide the parts outside the CDR3, is GAGVSQSPSNKVTEKGKDVELRCDPISGHTALYWYRQSLGQGLEFLIYFQGNSAPDKSGLPSDRFSAERTGGSVSTLTIQRTQQEDSAVYLCASSTQGSSSYEQYFGPGTRLTVT.

This clonotype was seen once. A much larger clone is a single base away; this may be a read error. The chain employs TRBV4-2 and TRBJ1-1, with 7 bases that match TRBD1. The CDR3 consists of 15 residues. Per the germline V gene, CDR1 is LGHNA and CDR2 is YNFKEQ. The CDR3 here is CATSRAGGKNTEAFF. The CDR3 region has the DNA TGTGCCACCAGCCGGGCAGGGGGGAAGAACACTGAAGCTTTCTTT.

This clonotype was seen many times. This rearrangement joins TRBV12-3 or TRBV12-4 to TRBJ2-7, with TRBD2 identical over 16 bases. The CDR3 runs 17 residues. The ends lost 6 bases at V and 1 base at J; junction bases unmatched: 6. DNA for the CDR3: TGTGCCAGCAGCGTCTGGGGACTAGCGGGAGGGTCCTACGAGCAGTACTTC. Protein product: CASSVWGLAGGSYEQYF.

This clonotype has ten or more counts. The chain is built from TRBV7-3 and TRBJ2-1; D unresolved. This CDR3 has 14 residues. CDR1 is SGHTA, CDR2 FQGTGA, per germline. Trimming shortened V by 3 bases and J by 0 bases, and 6 bases separated the two germline ends. In DNA form, the CDR3 reads TGTGCCAGCAGCTTGCTCAGCTCCTACAATGAGCAGTTCTTC. Its translation: CASSLLSSYNEQFF.

As DNA, the CDR3 is TGTGCCAGCAGTTATGGACCACAGGGGGCGCTTAACTATGGCTACACCTTC. Protein product: CASSYGPQGALNYGYTF. The genes are TRBV6-1 and TRBJ1-2, with 9 bases fitting TRBD1. The CDR3 runs 17 residues. Germline CDR1 MNHNS, CDR2 SASEGT. V trimming: 5 bases; J trimming: 1 base; junction bases outside the gene matches: 11.

This clonotype was observed many times. CDR3 nucleotide sequence: TGTGCCAGCAGACCCGCAGGGGACTACGAGCAGTACTTC. This sequence encodes CASRPAGDYEQYF. This chain connects TRBV28 to TRBJ2-7; D perhaps matches TRBD1 (6 bases). The CDR3 contains 13 residues. Trimming removed 6 bases from V and 3 bases from J, with 12 bases in between. Germline CDR1 reads MDHEN; CDR2 reads SYDVKM.

This clonotype was seen many times. V and J are TRBV28 and TRBJ2-1, with 8 bases that match TRBD2. Germline CDR1 and CDR2: MDHEN and SYDVKM. The CDR3 totals 19 residues. V shed 1 base and J 3 bases; nucleotides not matched to a gene: 14. The CDR3 here is CASSLLPGASGYIYNEQFF. DNA for the CDR3: TGTGCCAGCAGTTTATTGCCCGGGGCTAGCGGGTACATCTACAATGAGCAGTTCTTC.

This clonotype has at least ten counts. V is TRBV6-2 or TRBV6-3 and J is TRBJ2-5, with 9 positions matching TRBD2. J gave up 3 bases and V 2 bases, and 10 bases lay outside the gene matches. This CDR3 spans 17 amino acids. Per germline, CDR1 MNHEY and CDR2 SVGEGT. The CDR3 coding sequence is TGTGCCAGCAGTTACCCGCTCGAGCGGGAGGCGAAAGAGACCCAGTACTTC. Its translation: CASSYPLEREAKETQYF.

This clonotype was counted only a few times. V gene TRBV5-4 combines with J gene TRBJ2-7, with 13 bases lining up with TRBD2. Germline V CDR1 and CDR2: SGHNT, YYREEE (reference sequence). The CDR3 runs to 17 residues. The V segment lost 5 bases and the J segment 6 bases; nucleotides outside the gene matches: 14. The CDR3, as DNA: TGTGCCAGCAGGCCCGGGACTAGCGGGATAAGGAGGGGCGAGCAGTACTTC. It translates to CASRPGTSGIRRGEQYF. The whole variable domain, remainder taken from reference TRBV5-4 and TRBJ2-7, is ETGVTQSPTHLIKTRGQQVTLRCSSQSGHNTVSWYQQALGQGPQFIFQYYREEENGRGNFPPRFSGLQFPNYSSELNVNALELDDSALYLCASRPGTSGIRRGEQYFGPGTRLTVT.

This clonotype was detected a few times. The chain employs TRBV29-1 and TRBJ1-1, with 9 nucleotides matching TRBD1. Trimming removed 7 bases from V and 3 bases from J; junction bases left unmatched: 6. The CDR3 sequence is 13 residues long. Per germline, CDR1 SQVTM and CDR2 ANQGSEA. The CDR3 region has the DNA TGCAGCGCCTCACAGGGGGCGGACACTGAAGCTTTCTTT. This translates into CSASQGADTEAFF.

This clonotype came up many times. V is TRBV2 and J is TRBJ2-5, with 9 positions matching TRBD2. CDR1 is SNHLY and CDR2 is FYNNEI in the germline V gene. This CDR3 has 14 residues. V lost 3 bases to trimming and J lost 12 bases; unmatched junction nucleotides: 11. As DNA, the CDR3 is TGTGCCAGCAGTGAGGGACTAGCTTATCCAGTGGAGTACTTC. This sequence encodes CASSEGLAYPVEYF.